This T cell receptor (beta chain) was captured in a study of T cells in Graves' hyperthyroidism and ophthalmopathy. After removal of 0 bases from V and 6 bases from J, the junction contained 12 bases not matched to a gene. Germline V CDR1 and CDR2: DFQATT, SNEGSKA (reference sequence). CDR3 length: 16 residues. TCR beta CDR3 regions were amplified from RNA. The HTBI primer set served for first-round RT-PCR of the TCR CDR3. TCRdb independently ran MiXCR on the multiplex PCR reads; one entry per CDR3 protein. This sample has 550,000 to 600,000 distinct CDR3 sequences, with approximately 15% found just once.

This sequence was found in a woman aged 18-29 years with Graves' ophthalmopathy. The chain combines TRBV20-1 with TRBJ2-7, with 9 bases identical to TRBD2. Input material: blood. The CDR3 here is CSARELRSSGIGEQYF. In nucleotides, the CDR3 is TGCAGTGCTAGAGAATTGAGGTCTAGCGGGATTGGCGAGCAGTACTTC.